The following is a TCR beta chain sequence with its context. The record originates from a study of blood T cell repertoires in COVID-19. Study-level background: Nucleic acid was either cDNA or gDNA, and it came from T cells, B-cell-depleted T cells, or PBMCs.

The CDR3 totals 14 residues. Per the germline V gene, CDR1 is KGHSH and CDR2 is LQKENI. V lost 2 bases and J lost 0, with 7 bases in between. Here immunoSEQ multiplex PCR was the method, and the copy in TCRdb shows in-frame clones only, minus some. Of 150,000 or so clones listed, 87% are singletons. Sequencing used peripheral blood. The gene calls are TRBV18 and TRBJ1-2; tentatively, D is TRBD1 (5 bases). The receptor was isolated from a man aged 80 or over with acute or convalescent COVID-19. CDR3 sequence reads: CASSPAGPNYGYTF. Written as DNA, the CDR3 is TGTGCCAGCTCACCAGCGGGGCCTAACTATGGCTACACCTTC.